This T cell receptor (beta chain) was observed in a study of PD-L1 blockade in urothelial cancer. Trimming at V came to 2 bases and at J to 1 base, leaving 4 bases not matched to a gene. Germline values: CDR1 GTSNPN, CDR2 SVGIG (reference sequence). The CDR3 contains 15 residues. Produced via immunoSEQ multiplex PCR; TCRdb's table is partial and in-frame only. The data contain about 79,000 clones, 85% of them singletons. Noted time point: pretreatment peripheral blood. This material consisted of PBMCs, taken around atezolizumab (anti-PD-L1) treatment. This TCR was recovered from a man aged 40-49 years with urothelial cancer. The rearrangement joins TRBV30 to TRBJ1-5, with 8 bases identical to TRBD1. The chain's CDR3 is CAWSLTGASNQPQHF. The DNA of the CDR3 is TGTGCCTGGAGTCTGACAGGGGCAAGCAATCAGCCCCAGCATTTT.